The clone carrying this T cell receptor (beta chain) was counted ten times or more. Its target is unknown. The CDR3 covers 12 residues. The V end was cut by 0 bases, the J end by 2 bases, with 3 bases between. Germline lookup yields CDR1 SGHRS and CDR2 YFSETQ. Each single cDNA molecule received a unique molecular identifier. Via MiXCR, TCRdb re-called the 5' RACE reads, giving one row per CDR3 protein. The table lists 33,000 or so distinct CDR3 sequences, 5.8% of them singletons, with about 8% in the top ten. The data stem from a study of early T cells in non-severe SARS-CoV-2 infection. Whole-study context: The chains were unpaired, and the sequenced material was bulk RNA from unsorted whole blood. Study-level points and caveats: Anti-spike CD8 responses were favored in VDJdb matching, and private and CD4 specificities were missed.

The sample consisted of whole blood. The clonotype was recovered from an adult who was a healthcare worker with PCR-confirmed SARS-CoV-2 infection or an uninfected control (not recorded which). The V gene is TRBV5-1, the J gene TRBJ2-7; D remains unclear. The CDR3 sequence is CASSLGAYEQYF. For the CDR3, the DNA is TGCGCCAGCAGCTTGGGGGCCTACGAGCAGTACTTC.